The 24 T cell receptor beta chains reported below all come from one sample, sequenced in a study of blood T cell repertoires in COVID-19. Clones were sequenced by immunoSEQ multiplex PCR, and TCRdb holds only the in-frame ones, with some missing. Of fewer than 300,000 clones listed, 65% to 85% are singletons. Sequencing used peripheral blood. Receptors were obtained from a human donor with COVID-19, enrolled during active disease. The donor label of this sample is uncertain.

The V gene is TRBV6-6, the J gene TRBJ2-1; tentatively, D is TRBD1 (5 bases). The CDR3 has 15 residues. The germline V and J ends were trimmed by 7 bases and 2 bases, with 15 bases remaining between them. CDR1 is MNHNY, CDR2 SVGAGI, per germline (reference sequence). In nucleotides, the CDR3 is TGTGCCAGCACTTATGGCCCAGGGCCCTACAATGAGCAGTTCTTC. Protein: CASTYGPGPYNEQFF.

The V gene is TRBV27, the J gene TRBJ1-1; 9 bases map to TRBD1. The V and J ends lost 4 bases and 3 bases, in that order; junction bases with no gene match: 6. This CDR3 is built from 15 residues. In germline, CDR1 is MNHEY, CDR2 SMNVEV (reference sequence). The CDR3 coding sequence is TGTGCCAGCAGTTCGTCGGGACAGGGATACACTGAAGCTTTCTTT. It specifies CASSSSGQGYTEAFF.

The CDR3 loop reads CASSLRTAPFYNSPLHF. CDR3 sequence (DNA): TGTGCCAGCAGTCTTAGGACAGCCCCGTTTTATAATTCACCCCTCCACTTT. This chain joins TRBV27 and TRBJ1-6, with TRBD1 as a possible D gene (6 bases). In germline, CDR1 is MNHEY, CDR2 SMNVEV (reference sequence). The CDR3 is made up of 17 amino acids. With 5 bases removed from V and 4 bases from J, the gap between germline ends came to 18 bases.

The chain links TRBV2 to TRBJ2-7, with D perhaps TRBD1 (6 bases). Germline CDR1 and CDR2: SNHLY and FYNNEI. V was pared by 0 bases and J by 2 bases, with 11 bases between. CDR3 size: 15 residues. The CDR3 sequence is CASSEAGGGPYEQYF. The CDR3 bases are TGTGCCAGCAGTGAAGCGGGTGGGGGCCCCTACGAGCAGTACTTC.

V and J are TRBV9 and TRBJ2-1; D may be TRBD1 (5 bases). Between the trimmed V and J ends, which lost 2 bases and 9 bases, there was a span of 12 bases. This CDR3 region has 13 residues. Germline assignment: CDR1 SGDLS and CDR2 YYNGEE. In DNA form, the CDR3 reads TGTGCCAGCAGCGTGGCAGGGTACGTTGAGCAGTTCTTC. This translates into CASSVAGYVEQFF.

The V and J genes are TRBV30 and TRBJ2-3; 9 bases line up with TRBD1. The CDR3 totals 14 residues. Germline V gene sequence: CDR1 GTSNPN, CDR2 SVGIG (reference sequence). Losses at the gene ends were 0 bases for V and 5 bases for J; bases not matched to a gene: 3. CDR3 loop: CAWSVLTGGDTQYF. The CDR3 coding sequence is TGTGCCTGGAGTGTACTGACAGGGGGAGATACGCAGTATTTT.

V is TRBV27 and J is TRBJ2-7; 7 nucleotides line up with TRBD1. The CDR3 spans 13 residues. The junction had 4 bases not matched to a gene; V was cut back by 5 bases and J by 3 bases. Germline-derived CDR1 and CDR2 are MNHEY and SMNVEV (reference sequence). Here the CDR3 reads CASSAQGNYEQYF. The CDR3 DNA is TGTGCCAGCAGTGCACAGGGGAACTACGAGCAGTACTTC.

The chain combines TRBV6-6 with TRBJ2-1; TRBD1 matches at 9 bases. Trimming at V came to 5 bases and at J to 7 bases, leaving 12 bases not matched to a gene. CDR3 length equals 16 residues. Germline lookup yields CDR1 MNHNY and CDR2 SVGAGI (reference sequence). The CDR3 here is CASSTPGQGKRNEQFF. The CDR3, as DNA: TGTGCCAGCAGTACCCCGGGACAGGGTAAACGGAATGAGCAGTTCTTC.

The V call is TRBV12-3 or TRBV12-4, the J call TRBJ1-1; TRBD1 aligns across 9 bases. With 10 bases clipped from V and 3 bases from J, the junction kept 6 bases outside the gene matches. The CDR3 contains 13 residues. This chain's CDR3 is CATKTGGDTEAFF. CDR3 sequence (DNA): TGTGCCACCAAGACAGGGGGGGACACTGAAGCTTTCTTT.

The gene calls are TRBV9 and TRBJ2-3; TRBD2 matches 10 bases. V dropped 6 bases and J dropped 2; count of bases not matched to a gene: 3. The length of the CDR3 is 14 residues. Germline CDR1 SGDLS, CDR2 YYNGEE. CDR3: CASTLAGDTDTQYF. CDR3 nucleotides: TGTGCCAGCACTCTAGCGGGAGACACAGATACGCAGTATTTT.

The chain combines TRBV19 with TRBJ2-7; 9 bases match TRBD1. This CDR3 has 14 amino acids. The ends lost 9 bases at V and 3 bases at J; junction bases unmatched: 9. Germline assignment: CDR1 LNHDA and CDR2 SQIVND (reference sequence). This CDR3 reads CASKKQGADYEQYF. The CDR3 coding sequence is TGTGCCAGCAAGAAACAGGGGGCTGACTACGAGCAGTACTTC.

The chain links TRBV19 to TRBJ2-2, with D perhaps TRBD1 (7 bases). The V end was cut by 10 bases, the J end by 5 bases, with 14 bases between. The CDR3 contains 13 residues. Germline V lookup: CDR1 LNHDA, CDR2 SQIVND (reference sequence). This CDR3 reads CATRQGGTGELFF. DNA for the CDR3: TGTGCCACTCGACAGGGAGGAACCGGGGAGCTGTTTTTT.

The chain combines TRBV25-1 with TRBJ1-6; tentative D call: TRBD1 (5 bases). CDR3 length equals 16 residues. V was shortened by 5 bases and J by 8 bases, with 19 bases between the two germline ends. Germline V lookup: CDR1 MGHDK, CDR2 SYGVNS. The CDR3 is CASSHYRGSGYSPLHF. The CDR3 bases are TGTGCCAGCAGTCACTACCGGGGGTCTGGGTATTCACCCCTCCACTTT.

The rearrangement links TRBV15 to TRBJ1-4; D not certain. The germline CDR1 and CDR2 sequences are LNHNV and YYDKDF (reference sequence). The ends were cut back, 0 bases at V and 8 bases at J, with 4 bases in the middle. The CDR3 sequence is 12 residues long. CDR3 protein: CATSREREKLFF. The CDR3 DNA reads TGTGCCACCAGCAGAGAGAGGGAAAAACTGTTTTTT.

This chain links TRBV5-8 with TRBJ1-4; 7 bases map to TRBD1. Germline V lookup: CDR1 SGHTS, CDR2 YDEGEE. The V gene end was trimmed by 2 bases and the J gene end by 5 bases; junction bases not matched to a gene: 3. The CDR3 runs 14 residues. The CDR3 sequence is CASSLGGANEKLFF. The CDR3 region has the DNA TGTGCCAGCAGCTTAGGGGGCGCCAATGAAAAACTGTTTTTT.

The V call is TRBV18, the J call TRBJ2-3, with TRBD2 matching 13 bases. The CDR3 covers 17 residues. V shed 4 bases and J 3 bases; nucleotides not matched to a gene: 7. CDR1 is KGHSH and CDR2 is LQKENI in the germline V gene. The CDR3 DNA reads as TGTGCCAGCTCACTCTGGACTAGCGGGAGTCAAACAGATACGCAGTATTTT. Its protein is CASSLWTSGSQTDTQYF.

V is TRBV19 and J is TRBJ2-1, with 12 bases aligning to TRBD1. After removal of 3 bases from V and 9 bases from J, the junction contained 9 bases not matched to a gene. CDR3 size: 16 residues. Germline V lookup: CDR1 LNHDA, CDR2 SQIVND (reference sequence). CDR3 DNA: TGTGCCAGTAGTATGGGGGGACAGGGGGCTTTGGGTGAGCAGTTCTTC. Its translation is CASSMGGQGALGEQFF.

The chain has TRBV6-5 and TRBJ2-7, with D tentatively TRBD1 (5 bases). V was trimmed by 2 bases and J by 2 bases, leaving 10 bases between them. The CDR3 totals 14 residues. Germline CDR1 and CDR2: MNHEY and SVGAGI. The CDR3 nucleotides read TGTGCCAGCAGTTACCGGCAGGGTCCCTACGAGCAGTACTTC. Translating gives CASSYRQGPYEQYF.

The chain has TRBV20-1 and TRBJ2-3, with TRBD2 identical over 12 bases. This CDR3 is 20 amino acids long. Per germline, CDR1 DFQATT and CDR2 SNEGSKA (reference sequence). Unmatched junction bases numbered 16, after V lost 3 bases and J lost 0 bases. DNA of the CDR3: TGCAGTGCTAGTCTTCCGCCGACTAGCGGGAGTCGTACCAGCACAGATACGCAGTATTTT. It encodes CSASLPPTSGSRTSTDTQYF.

V usage is TRBV9 and J usage is TRBJ1-4, with D maybe TRBD1 (5 bases). The CDR3 covers 14 residues. Germline CDR1 and CDR2: SGDLS and YYNGEE. V dropped 2 bases and J dropped 4 bases, with 9 bases sitting between them. The DNA for the CDR3 is TGTGCCAGCAGCGTGCCAGGGAATAATGAAAAACTGTTTTTT. Translated: CASSVPGNNEKLFF.

The chain is built from TRBV9 and TRBJ2-5, with D possibly matching TRBD1 (5 bases). CDR1 is SGDLS and CDR2 is YYNGEE in the germline V gene. V dropped 4 bases and J dropped 1 base, with 14 bases sitting between them. This CDR3 contains 15 residues. The CDR3: CASSPLGRFQETQYF. In nucleotides, the CDR3 is TGTGCCAGCAGCCCCCTGGGGCGGTTCCAAGAGACCCAGTACTTC.

The sample holds a few counts of this clone. The V call is TRBV27, the J call TRBJ2-1; 7 nucleotides line up with TRBD1. Trimming took 8 bases from V and 4 from J; bases not matched to a gene: 11. Germline loops: CDR1 MNHEY, CDR2 SMNVEV (reference sequence). The CDR3 contains 15 residues. The DNA for the CDR3 is TGTGCCAGCTCCGATGGGACAGTAGTTTACAATGAGCAGTTCTTC. Protein product: CASSDGTVVYNEQFF.

Here the CDR3 DNA reads TGTGCCAGCAGTTTATGGGGCCGGAACTATGGCTACACCTTC. It encodes CASSLWGRNYGYTF. The rearrangement joins TRBV28 to TRBJ1-2, with D unresolved. Looked up from germline, CDR1 is MDHEN and CDR2 is SYDVKM. V lost 0 bases and J lost 2, with 7 bases in between. CDR3 length: 14 amino acids.

V is TRBV27 and J is TRBJ1-4, with D unresolved. CDR3 length: 15 amino acids. The germline V and J ends were trimmed by 5 bases and 4 bases, with 14 bases remaining between them. Germline CDR1 and CDR2: MNHEY and SMNVEV (reference sequence). The CDR3: CASSPGRVLNEKLFF. In DNA form, the CDR3 reads TGTGCCAGCAGTCCTGGCCGGGTTCTTAATGAAAAACTGTTTTTT.